A single sample is the source of the 14 T cell receptor beta chains below, sequenced in a study of cytomegalovirus exposure and HLA in healthy donors. Use of 60 Vbeta and 13 Jbeta primers characterized the PCR. Using immunoSEQ multiplex PCR, the repertoire was profiled, and TCRdb retains in-frame clones only, with some absent. Of 110,000 or so clones in the sample, approximately 79% were seen once. The sample consisted of PBMCs. All receptors come from a man over 45 in good health and CMV-seropositive.

The chain employs TRBV18 and TRBJ1-2, with 9 bases that match TRBD1. Germline V gives CDR1 KGHSH, CDR2 LQKENI. With 3 bases clipped from V and 4 bases from J, the junction kept 12 bases outside the gene matches. The CDR3 is 17 residues long. CDR3 residues: CASSPPSRDRDIYGYTF. The CDR3 coding sequence is TGTGCCAGCTCACCGCCATCCAGGGACAGGGATATCTATGGCTACACCTTC.

CDR3: CASSLATGWGYNSPLHF. CDR3 coding DNA: TGTGCCAGCAGCTTGGCGACAGGGTGGGGGTATAATTCACCCCTCCACTTT. The chain couples TRBV5-5 to TRBJ1-6; TRBD1 aligns across 7 bases. Germline V gene lookup returns CDR1 SGHKS and CDR2 YYEKEE (reference sequence). There are 17 residues in the CDR3. With 0 bases clipped from V and 4 bases from J, the junction kept 7 bases outside the gene matches.

This rearrangement joins TRBV18 to TRBJ1-2; no firm D call. Germline values: CDR1 KGHSH, CDR2 LQKENI. The CDR3 has 15 residues. Between the trimmed V and J ends, which lost 3 bases and 8 bases, there was a span of 19 bases. In DNA, the CDR3 is TGTGCCAGCTCACCTCCCGAGAGTGGGCCCTGGGGCTACACCTTC. This gives the protein CASSPPESGPWGYTF.

This chain links TRBV4-2 with TRBJ2-7; a possible D gene is TRBD2 (6 bases). In germline, CDR1 is LGHNA, CDR2 YNFKEQ. This CDR3 has 14 residues. V gave up 3 bases and J gave up 3 bases, with 12 bases separating them. The CDR3 nucleotides read TGTGCCAGCAGCCAGCTTGACGGGAGCTACGAGCAGTACTTC. The encoded protein is CASSQLDGSYEQYF.

J is TRBJ1-5 and V is TRBV6-5; D is ambiguous. The CDR3 spans 15 residues. Germline loops: CDR1 MNHEY, CDR2 SVGAGI. V lost 0 bases, J lost 4 bases, and 10 bases lay in between. The CDR3 DNA sequence: TGTGCCAGCAGTTACTCGGTCAGATCTAATCAGCCCCAGCATTTT. Its protein is CASSYSVRSNQPQHF.

The chain has TRBV9 and TRBJ2-7, with TRBD1 matching 10 bases. V gave up 3 bases and J gave up 5 bases; unmatched junction bases: 5. The CDR3 is 14 amino acids. In germline, CDR1 is SGDLS, CDR2 YYNGEE. The CDR3 DNA reads TGTGCCAGCAGCGAGGGACAGGGGTTCGACGAGCAGTACTTC. As protein: CASSEGQGFDEQYF.

This clone was observed a handful of times. The sample carries other DNA sequences with the same CDR3. The genes are TRBV7-2 and TRBJ1-5; D not resolved. Germline V gene lookup returns CDR1 SGHTA and CDR2 FQGNSA. V dropped 4 bases and J dropped 5 bases, with 9 bases sitting between them. The CDR3 length is 13 residues. The CDR3: CASSSLFDQPQHF. The CDR3 region has the DNA TGTGCCAGCAGCTCCCTGTTCGATCAGCCCCAGCATTTT.

This clone came up once. This CDR3 is CATRQGVNFGELFF. The CDR3 DNA sequence: TGTGCCACCCGACAGGGTGTTAATTTCGGGGAGCTGTTTTTT. This rearrangement joins TRBV11-1 to TRBJ2-2; 7 positions match TRBD1. V shed 10 bases and J 7 bases; nucleotides not matched to a gene: 12. The germline gives CDR1 SGHAT, CDR2 FQDESV (reference sequence). The CDR3 covers 14 residues.

This clone was counted once. The chain joins TRBV5-1 to TRBJ2-7, with 10 nucleotides matching TRBD1. Germline assignment: CDR1 SGHRS and CDR2 YFSETQ. With 6 bases clipped from V and 2 bases from J, the junction kept 5 bases outside the gene matches. The CDR3 loop spans 14 amino acids. The CDR3 loop is CASTDRGGTYEQYF. CDR3 bases: TGCGCCAGCACGGACAGGGGGGGTACCTACGAGCAGTACTTC.

The V call is TRBV6-5, the J call TRBJ1-2; D perhaps matches TRBD1 (6 bases). V was cut by 5 bases and J by 8 bases, with 15 bases left in between. Looked up from germline, CDR1 is MNHEY and CDR2 is SVGAGI. The CDR3 spans 13 residues. CDR3 nucleotides: TGTGCCAGCAGTCCCTCGGGACAAAGAGGCTACACCTTC. Residues: CASSPSGQRGYTF.

The V gene is TRBV10-3, the J gene TRBJ2-3, with 12 bases that match TRBD2. Germline CDR1 is ENHRY and CDR2 is SYGVKD. Trimming at V came to 5 bases and at J to 1 base, leaving 4 bases not matched to a gene. This CDR3 comprises 16 residues. Here the CDR3 DNA reads TGTGCCATCAGTTCGTCTAGCGGGGGGGGCACAGATACGCAGTATTTT. Translated: CAISSSSGGGTDTQYF.

This rearrangement joins TRBV2 to TRBJ2-3; D not certain. The CDR3 extends over 12 amino acids. CDR1 and CDR2 (germline): SNHLY, FYNNEI. With 8 bases removed from V and 1 base from J, the gap between germline ends came to 7 bases. CDR3 in amino acids: CASFRGTDTQYF. The CDR3 coding sequence is TGTGCCAGCTTCCGGGGCACAGATACGCAGTATTTT.

The chain has TRBV4-2 and TRBJ2-7; 12 bases fit TRBD2. V lost 3 bases, J lost 5 bases, and 2 bases stayed unmatched. CDR3 length equals 14 residues. Germline CDR1 LGHNA, CDR2 YNFKEQ. CDR3 region: CASSQTSGSDEQYF. CDR3 DNA: TGTGCCAGCAGCCAGACTAGCGGGAGCGACGAGCAGTACTTC.

The chain joins TRBV6-5 to TRBJ1-1; TRBD1 matches 10 bases. The CDR3 runs 16 residues. Germline trimming cut 4 bases from V and 5 bases from J; bases unmatched to any gene: 10. Germline CDR1 is MNHEY and CDR2 is SVGAGI. The DNA for the CDR3 is TGTGCCAGCAGTTTTCTACCGGGACAGGGGTGGACTGAAGCTTTCTTT. This encodes CASSFLPGQGWTEAFF.